Reported below is one TCR beta chain. Its antigen is still unknown. The CDR3 length is 13 residues. Per germline, CDR1 SGHTA and CDR2 FQGTGA. With 2 bases removed from V and 6 bases from J, the gap between germline ends came to 10 bases. Study results and limitations: Greatest tumor Treg TCR overlap was with tumor naive CD4+ cells.

Constant-region reverse primers amplified full-length variable regions, followed by semi-nested Nested Universal Primer A PCR. TCRdb reprocessed the 5' RACE reads with MiXCR, giving one entry per CDR3 protein. This repertoire shows some 62,000 distinct CDR3 sequences, about 20% found once; its top ten account for over 2.5%. This receptor was identified in a female donor with breast cancer. The chain is built from TRBV7-3 and TRBJ1-2, with D unclear. Input material: memory CD4+ T cells sorted from a lymph node. Noted subset: memory CD4+ T cells, CD4+CD45RO+CD25-. The CDR3 bases are TGTGCCAGCAGCTTAGATAGGTCTCATGGCTACACCTTC. It encodes CASSLDRSHGYTF.